The rows below give T cell receptor beta chains drawn from one sample of a study of T cells after yellow fever vaccination. One entry per CDR3 protein results from TCRdb running MiXCR on the 5' RACE reads. Of 500,000 to 700,000 distinct CDR3 sequences in the sample, around 21% are singletons; the top ten hold roughly an eighth. Sequencing was performed on PBMCs, taken 15 days after the yellow fever booster vaccination. The receptors derive from a young man who received the YFV17D yellow fever vaccine. Both conserved end residues are part of each CDR3. Each record gives: J gene, clone size, D gene, V gene, CDR3 protein, CDR3 DNA. The D gene is left open where the match is weak. A row's size may be missing; if present it is once, few, many or a size class.

TRBJ2-5	NA	TRBD2	TRBV5-5	CASSLEPSGSGEETQYF	TGTGCCAGCAGCTTGGAGCCTAGCGGGAGTGGCGAAGAGACCCAGTACTTC
TRBJ1-5	NA	TRBD1	TRBV10-3	CAISGTGSQPQHF	TGTGCCATCAGTGGGACAGGGTCTCAGCCCCAGCATTTT
TRBJ2-5	few	TRBD1	TRBV10-3	CAIRDRATQETQYF	TGTGCCATCAGGGACAGGGCCACTCAAGAGACCCAGTACTTC
TRBJ2-1	few	TRBD2	TRBV7-2	CASSLAGVVYNEQFF	TGTGCCAGCAGTTTAGCGGGAGTGGTCTACAATGAGCAGTTCTTC
TRBJ2-1	NA	NA	TRBV5-6	CASSHRPFLRANNEQFF	TGTGCCAGCAGCCATCGACCCTTTTTGAGGGCGAACAATGAGCAGTTCTTC
TRBJ2-1	few	NA	TRBV5-1	CASSSTSGTEQFF	TGCGCCAGCAGCTCGACCTCGGGGACTGAGCAGTTCTTC
TRBJ2-7	few	NA	TRBV5-1	CASSLWGEASSYEQYF	TGCGCCAGCAGCTTGTGGGGGGAGGCCTCTTCCTACGAGCAGTACTTC
TRBJ2-2	few	TRBD2	TRBV7-3	CASRGVIGELFF	TGTGCCAGCCGGGGGGTTATCGGGGAGCTGTTTTTT
TRBJ2-5	NA	NA	TRBV27	CASSFERGRETQYF	TGTGCCAGCAGTTTCGAGAGGGGGAGGGAGACCCAGTACTTC
TRBJ2-7	NA	NA	TRBV10-2	CASSLDVLDEQYF	TGCGCCAGCAGTTTGGACGTCCTGGACGAGCAGTACTTC
TRBJ2-2	NA	NA	TRBV7-2	CASSASSAGTGELFF	TGTGCCAGCAGCGCTAGCAGCGCTGGCACCGGGGAGCTGTTTTTT
TRBJ2-3	NA	NA	TRBV11-2	CASSSPSGSSDTQYF	TGTGCCAGCAGTTCGCCATCCGGATCTTCAGATACGCAGTATTTT
TRBJ1-1	NA	TRBD1	TRBV7-9	CASSPGQRTEAFF	TGTGCCAGCAGCCCGGGACAGCGCACTGAAGCTTTCTTT
TRBJ2-3	few	NA	TRBV5-4	CASSLRPTLGGRVTDTQYF	TGTGCCAGCAGCTTGAGGCCCACACTCGGGGGGCGCGTCACAGATACGCAGTATTTT
TRBJ2-1	few	NA	TRBV11-3	CASSLDGLTQFF	TGTGCCAGCAGTCTAGACGGGCTCACTCAGTTCTTC
TRBJ2-2	few	NA	TRBV30	CALHSGTTNTGELFF	TGTGCCTTACACTCCGGGACAACGAACACCGGGGAGCTGTTTTTT
TRBJ2-1	few	NA	TRBV12-3/TRBV12-4	CASSSTAGHSYNEQFF	TGTGCCAGCAGTTCGACCGCGGGCCATTCCTACAATGAGCAGTTCTTC
TRBJ2-7	few	NA	TRBV7-2	CASSLVSDSYSSYEQYF	TGTGCCAGCAGCTTAGTTAGTGACAGTTATAGCTCCTACGAGCAGTACTTC
TRBJ2-5	NA	NA	TRBV19	CASSISGGANRQETQYF	TGTGCCAGTAGTATATCCGGAGGCGCGAACAGACAAGAGACCCAGTACTTC
TRBJ2-7	few	TRBD2	TRBV6-5	CASSYGRRERQYF	TGTGCCAGCAGTTACGGCCGGCGGGAGCGGCAGTACTTC
TRBJ2-5	few	NA	TRBV6-2/TRBV6-3	CASSYVGSQETQYF	TGTGCCAGCAGTTACGTCGGGAGCCAAGAGACCCAGTACTTC
TRBJ2-5	few	NA	TRBV14	CASSQDLVGTQYF	TGTGCCAGCAGCCAAGATCTCGTCGGGACCCAGTACTTC
TRBJ2-1	NA	TRBD1	TRBV9	CASSVTGGIYEQFF	TGTGCCAGCAGCGTCACAGGGGGAATTTATGAGCAGTTCTTC
TRBJ2-2	many	TRBD2	TRBV28	CASSLAGVNTGELFF	TGTGCCAGCAGTTTAGCGGGAGTGAACACCGGGGAGCTGTTTTTT
TRBJ2-1	NA	NA	TRBV5-5	CASSFERNSYNEQFF	TGTGCCAGCAGCTTTGAGCGGAACTCCTACAATGAGCAGTTCTTC
TRBJ2-1	NA	NA	TRBV5-1	CASSDDGNNNEQFF	TGCGCCAGCAGCGACGACGGAAATAACAATGAGCAGTTCTTC
TRBJ2-5	few	TRBD1	TRBV7-2	CASSRGTVRGETQYF	TGTGCCAGCAGCAGGGGGACAGTCAGGGGGGAGACCCAGTACTTC
TRBJ2-1	few	NA	TRBV7-2	CASSQRAEQFF	TGTGCCAGCAGCCAGAGAGCTGAGCAGTTCTTC
TRBJ2-2	NA	TRBD2	TRBV20-1	CSASGLAGEDTGELFF	TGCAGTGCTAGCGGACTAGCGGGAGAGGACACCGGGGAGCTGTTTTTT
TRBJ2-7	many	TRBD1	TRBV18	CASSPLGQGDEQYF	TGTGCCAGCTCACCGCTGGGACAGGGAGACGAGCAGTACTTC
TRBJ1-1	few	NA	TRBV19	CASSVGRRVKGAFF	TGTGCCAGTAGTGTGGGACGGAGAGTCAAGGGAGCTTTCTTT
TRBJ2-5	few	TRBD2	TRBV5-1	CASSLLGTSGEETQYF	TGCGCCAGCAGCTTGCTCGGGACTAGCGGAGAAGAGACCCAGTACTTC
TRBJ2-2	NA	NA	TRBV7-9	CASSLGGITGELFF	TGTGCCAGCAGCTTAGGGGGCATCACCGGGGAGCTGTTTTTT
TRBJ2-7	NA	TRBD2	TRBV20-1	CSASPSGTSLYEQYF	TGCAGTGCTAGTCCATCCGGGACTAGTCTCTACGAGCAGTACTTC
TRBJ2-5	many	NA	TRBV20-1	CSAPRVGDFQETQYF	TGCAGTGCTCCTAGGGTAGGGGACTTTCAAGAGACCCAGTACTTC
TRBJ2-3	NA	NA	TRBV20-1	CSAPRGGSTDTQYF	TGCAGTGCTCCCAGGGGCGGTAGCACAGATACGCAGTATTTT
TRBJ2-6	NA	NA	TRBV20-1	CSATFSGANVLTF	TGCAGTGCTACTTTCTCTGGGGCCAACGTCCTGACTTTC
TRBJ2-7	NA	TRBD2	TRBV7-2	CASSFYLAGLASYEQYF	TGTGCCAGCAGCTTCTATCTGGCGGGACTAGCGTCCTACGAGCAGTACTTC
TRBJ2-5	NA	NA	TRBV4-3	CASSLTGEGAEETQYF	TGCGCCAGCAGCTTAACTGGAGAGGGAGCGGAAGAGACCCAGTACTTC
TRBJ2-7	NA	TRBD2	TRBV5-4	CASSFYGLALNEQYF	TGTGCCAGCAGCTTTTACGGACTAGCTCTTAACGAGCAGTACTTC
TRBJ2-2	NA	NA	TRBV2	CASRNNKPGVPTWELFF	TGTGCCAGCAGGAATAACAAGCCAGGGGTTCCAACGTGGGAGCTGTTTTTT
TRBJ2-7	NA	NA	TRBV20-1	CSARRWRVAESSYEQYF	TGCAGTGCTAGACGATGGAGGGTAGCGGAGAGCTCCTACGAGCAGTACTTC
TRBJ2-1	NA	NA	TRBV12-3/TRBV12-4	CASRVGGGYNEQFF	TGTGCCAGCAGGGTAGGGGGAGGCTACAATGAGCAGTTCTTC
TRBJ2-7	few	NA	TRBV28	CASSVPPRTYEQYF	TGTGCCAGCAGTGTGCCTCCAAGAACCTACGAGCAGTACTTC
TRBJ2-7	NA	TRBD2	TRBV10-3	CAIGLAGERYEQYF	TGTGCCATCGGACTAGCGGGAGAAAGGTACGAGCAGTACTTC